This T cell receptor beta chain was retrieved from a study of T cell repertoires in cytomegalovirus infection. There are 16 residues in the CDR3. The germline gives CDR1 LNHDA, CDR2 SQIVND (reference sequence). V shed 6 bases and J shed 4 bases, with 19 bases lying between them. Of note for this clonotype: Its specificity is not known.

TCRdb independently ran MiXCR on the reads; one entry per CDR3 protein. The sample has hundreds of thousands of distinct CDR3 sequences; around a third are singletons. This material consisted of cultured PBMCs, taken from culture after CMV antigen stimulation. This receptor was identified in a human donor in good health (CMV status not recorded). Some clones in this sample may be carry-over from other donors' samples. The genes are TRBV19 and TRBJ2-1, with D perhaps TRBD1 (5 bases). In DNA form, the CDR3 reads TGTGCCAGTAGGCCAAGACCCGGACAAGGGTACAATGAGCAGTTCTTC. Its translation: CASRPRPGQGYNEQFF.